Listed here are 22 T cell receptor beta chains from one sample, sequenced in a study of blood T cell repertoires in COVID-19. Here immunoSEQ multiplex PCR was the method, and the copy in TCRdb shows in-frame clones only, minus some. This sample has approximately 67,000 clones, with about 87% found just once. The sequencing sample was made of peripheral blood. The receptors were gathered from a man aged 50-60 years with active COVID-19.

This chain connects TRBV7-9 to TRBJ1-1; TRBD1 is a possible D gene (5 bases). V was shortened by 0 bases and J by 8 bases, with 10 bases between the two germline ends. The CDR3 runs to 13 residues. Looked up from germline, CDR1 is SEHNR and CDR2 is FQNEAQ (reference sequence). CDR3 protein: CASSLAQGSEAFF. The CDR3 DNA follows: TGTGCCAGCAGCTTAGCGCAGGGAAGCGAAGCTTTCTTT.

This clone was observed a few times. The chain combines TRBV5-4 with TRBJ1-2; a possible D gene is TRBD1 (5 bases). Trimming shortened V by 4 bases and J by 3 bases, and 22 bases separated the two germline ends. CDR1 and CDR2 (germline): SGHNT, YYREEE (reference sequence). CDR3 length: 17 residues. The CDR3 spells CASSMVAHSRVDYGYTF. Written as DNA, the CDR3 is TGTGCCAGCAGCATGGTAGCTCATAGCAGGGTGGACTATGGCTACACCTTC.

The V gene is TRBV28, the J gene TRBJ1-1; 10 nucleotides align to TRBD1. V was pared by 6 bases and J by 4 bases, with 8 bases of the junction left unmatched. CDR3 length equals 15 residues. CDR1 and CDR2 (germline): MDHEN, SYDVKM. The CDR3 DNA follows: TGTGCCAGCAGCTTCCCCAGGACAGGGGGCACTGAAGCTTTCTTT. As protein: CASSFPRTGGTEAFF.

The chain combines TRBV25-1 with TRBJ2-1; the D is unclear. With 3 bases removed from V and 2 bases from J, the gap between germline ends came to 8 bases. The germline CDR1 and CDR2 sequences are MGHDK and SYGVNS. The length of the CDR3 is 14 residues. CDR3 nucleotides: TGTGCCAGCAGTGAGCGGTCACCCTACAATGAGCAGTTCTTC. Translation: CASSERSPYNEQFF.

The chain employs TRBV6-5 and TRBJ2-7; 8 bases are a match to TRBD1. The CDR3 loop spans 15 amino acids. Unmatched junction bases numbered 12, after V lost 6 bases and J lost 5 bases. From germline, CDR1 is MNHEY and CDR2 SVGAGI. CDR3 in amino acids: CASRLDRALVNEQYF. The CDR3 DNA reads TGTGCCAGCAGACTGGACAGGGCTTTAGTCAACGAGCAGTACTTC.

The chain links TRBV28 to TRBJ2-7, with a weak D call TRBD1 (5 bases). The germline gives CDR1 MDHEN, CDR2 SYDVKM. With 6 bases removed from V and 6 bases from J, the gap between germline ends came to 15 bases. This CDR3 is built from 13 residues. In nucleotides, the CDR3 is TGTGCCAGCAGGTTCCCCCAAGGGGCCGAGCAGTACTTC. Its protein product is CASRFPQGAEQYF. The variable domain in full, with the rest retrieved from reference TRBV28 and TRBJ2-7, is DVKVTQSSRYLVKRTGEKVFLECVQDMDHENMFWYRQDPGLGLRLIYFSYDVKMKEKGDIPEGYSVSREKKERFSLILESASTNQTSMYLCASRFPQGAEQYFGPGTRLTVT.

The chain has TRBV7-2 and TRBJ1-5; D is unresolved. This CDR3 comprises 14 residues. The germline V gene has CDR1 SGHTA and CDR2 FQGNSA. Deletions cut 0 bases from V and 7 bases from J, with 10 bases between. CDR3 bases: TGTGCCAGCAGCTTAGCCGGGAAAGGGCAGCCCCAGCATTTT. It is translated as CASSLAGKGQPQHF.

This chain links TRBV19 with TRBJ2-2; 8 bases fit TRBD1. Germline loops: CDR1 LNHDA, CDR2 SQIVND (reference sequence). The CDR3 loop spans 13 amino acids. Losses at the gene ends were 11 bases for V and 5 bases for J; bases not matched to a gene: 7. The CDR3: CACRGLGTGELFF. The CDR3 nucleotides are TGTGCCTGCAGGGGGCTTGGGACCGGGGAGCTGTTTTTT.

The chain is built from TRBV4-3 and TRBJ2-3, with 7 nucleotides matching TRBD1. V was clipped by 1 base and J by 6 bases; unmatched bases: 4. The CDR3 is 14 amino acids. Germline assignment: CDR1 LGHNA and CDR2 YSLEER. CDR3: CASSQVGGADTQYF. The CDR3, as DNA: TGCGCCAGCAGCCAAGTAGGGGGCGCGGATACGCAGTATTTT.

This clone was found a few times. The genes are TRBV29-1 and TRBJ2-7; maybe TRBD1 (5 bases). The CDR3 has 13 residues. The V end lost 4 bases, the J end lost 4 bases, and 14 bases lay between the germline ends. The germline V gene has CDR1 SQVTM and CDR2 ANQGSEA. CDR3 bases: TGCAGCGTTGTCTTGCAGGGTGGGTACGAGCAGTACTTC. It specifies CSVVLQGGYEQYF.

Only a few counts were recorded for this clone. This chain joins TRBV4-3 and TRBJ1-5; D is uncertain. CDR1 and CDR2 from the germline V gene are LGHNA and YSLEER. The CDR3 runs to 14 residues. With 4 bases removed from V and 3 bases from J, the gap between germline ends came to 10 bases. The CDR3 coding sequence is TGCGCCAGCAGCCGAGGAGGCGTCAATCAGCCCCAGCATTTT. Its protein is CASSRGGVNQPQHF.

V usage is TRBV7-3 and J usage is TRBJ2-3; a possible D gene is TRBD2 (5 bases). Germline V lookup: CDR1 SGHTA, CDR2 FQGTGA. This CDR3 region has 15 residues. The V and J ends lost 5 bases and 2 bases respectively, with 14 bases between them. The CDR3 sequence: CASSARGRNTDTQYF. CDR3 bases: TGTGCCAGCAGCGCCCGCGGGCGGAACACAGATACGCAGTATTTT.

The J gene is TRBJ1-1, the V gene TRBV28, with 8 bases that match TRBD1. CDR1 is MDHEN, CDR2 SYDVKM, per germline. With V trimmed by 6 bases and J by 6 bases, 12 bases remained unmatched. The CDR3 covers 15 residues. CDR3: CASRVSLRGPAEAFF. CDR3 nucleotides: TGTGCCAGCAGGGTCTCCCTCAGGGGGCCAGCTGAAGCTTTCTTT.

The chain joins TRBV12-3 or TRBV12-4 to TRBJ2-3; the match to TRBD2 covers 8 bases. This CDR3 is 12 amino acids long. V gave up 6 bases and J gave up 5 bases; unmatched junction bases: 1. The CDR3 is CASRLAGDTQYF. The CDR3 bases are TGTGCCAGCAGGCTAGCGGGAGATACGCAGTATTTT.

V usage is TRBV6-2 or TRBV6-3 and J usage is TRBJ2-7; TRBD2 agrees at 8 bases. The germline V gene encodes CDR1 MNHEY and CDR2 SVGEGT. The CDR3 is made up of 17 amino acids. The V gene end was trimmed by 0 bases and the J gene end by 2 bases; junction bases not matched to a gene: 9. The CDR3 reads CASSYSIRVGRAYEQYF. The CDR3 bases are TGTGCCAGCAGTTACTCGATACGGGTCGGGAGGGCCTACGAGCAGTACTTC.

The chain combines TRBV11-2 with TRBJ2-7; TRBD1 agrees at 8 bases. Trimming took 0 bases from V and 1 from J; bases not matched to a gene: 8. Germline assignment: CDR1 SGHAT and CDR2 FQNNGV. The CDR3 totals 17 residues. DNA of the CDR3: TGTGCCAGCAGCTTAGACGACAGGGGAGCGGGTTCCTACGAGCAGTACTTC. Translated: CASSLDDRGAGSYEQYF. Full variable domain (remainder filled in from reference TRBV11-2 and TRBJ2-7): EAGVAQSPRYKIIEKRQSVAFWCNPISGHATLYWYQQILGQGPKLLIQFQNNGVVDDSQLPKDRFSAERLKGVDSTLKIQPAKLEDSAVYLCASSLDDRGAGSYEQYFGPGTRLTVT.

This clone was counted between two and nine times. V is TRBV3-1 (or the pseudogene TRBV3-2) and J is TRBJ2-6; D is perhaps TRBD2 (5 bases). Trimming left V 3 bases short and J 1 base short, with 10 bases between. The CDR3 covers 16 residues. The V gene's germline CDR1 is LGHDT and CDR2 YNNKEL (reference sequence). CDR3 residues: CASSHERGSGANVLTF. The CDR3, as DNA: TGTGCCAGCAGCCACGAGCGAGGGTCTGGGGCCAACGTCCTGACTTTC.

The V call is TRBV27, the J call TRBJ2-1; the match to TRBD2 covers 9 bases. With 2 bases clipped from V and 8 bases from J, the junction kept 7 bases outside the gene matches. CDR3 length equals 15 residues. The germline gives CDR1 MNHEY, CDR2 SMNVEV (reference sequence). CDR3 region: CASSLRPSGDHEQFF. For the CDR3, the DNA is TGTGCCAGCAGTTTACGGCCTAGCGGGGATCATGAGCAGTTCTTC.

V is TRBV7-9 and J is TRBJ1-2, with no clear D. Per germline, CDR1 SEHNR and CDR2 FQNEAQ (reference sequence). V lost 7 bases, J lost 8 bases, and 17 bases lay in between. The CDR3 contains 13 residues. The CDR3 spells CASTPPREGGYTF. The CDR3 DNA reads as TGTGCCAGCACCCCCCCTCGGGAGGGAGGCTACACCTTC.

Only one count was recorded for this clone. V and J are TRBV7-2 and TRBJ2-1; 10 bases map to TRBD2. Germline assignment: CDR1 SGHTA and CDR2 FQGNSA. V dropped 7 bases and J dropped 3; count of bases not matched to a gene: 6. There are 15 residues in the CDR3. CDR3 amino acids: CASNAGTSVYNEQFF. CDR3 DNA sequence: TGTGCCAGCAACGCCGGGACTAGCGTCTACAATGAGCAGTTCTTC.

V usage is TRBV5-8 and J usage is TRBJ2-6, with D perhaps matching TRBD1 (6 bases). The CDR3 is 18 amino acids. Trimming took 4 bases from V and 0 from J, leaving 17 bases between them. Germline CDR1 is SGHTS and CDR2 is YDEGEE. The CDR3 DNA is TGTGCCAGCAGCCATGGACAGTTAGCCAGCTCTGGGGCCAACGTCCTGACTTTC. It specifies CASSHGQLASSGANVLTF.

The chain employs TRBV6-6 and TRBJ2-1; 12 bases match TRBD2. CDR3 length: 16 amino acids. In germline, CDR1 is MNHNY, CDR2 SVGAGI (reference sequence). With 5 bases clipped from V and 6 bases from J, the junction kept 8 bases outside the gene matches. The CDR3 protein is CASSGGLAGGRNEQFF. The CDR3 nucleotides read TGTGCCAGCAGTGGCGGGCTAGCGGGAGGGCGCAATGAGCAGTTCTTC.